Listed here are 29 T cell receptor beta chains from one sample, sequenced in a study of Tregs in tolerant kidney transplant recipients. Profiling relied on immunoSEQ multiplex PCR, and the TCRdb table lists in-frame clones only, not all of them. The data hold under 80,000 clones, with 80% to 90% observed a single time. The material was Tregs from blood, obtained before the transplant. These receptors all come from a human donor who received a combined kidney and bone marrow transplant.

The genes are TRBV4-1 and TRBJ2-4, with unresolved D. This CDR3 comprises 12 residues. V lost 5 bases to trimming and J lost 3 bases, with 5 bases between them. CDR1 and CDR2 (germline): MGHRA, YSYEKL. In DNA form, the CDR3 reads TGCGCCAGCAGCGGGGACAAAAACATTCAGTACTTC. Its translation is CASSGDKNIQYF.

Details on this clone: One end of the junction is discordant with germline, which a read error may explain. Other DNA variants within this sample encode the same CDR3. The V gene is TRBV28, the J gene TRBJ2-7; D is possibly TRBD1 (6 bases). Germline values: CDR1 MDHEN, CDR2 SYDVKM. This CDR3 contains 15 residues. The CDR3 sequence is CASNAPGQVAEEQYF. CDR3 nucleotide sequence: TGTGCTAGCAACGCACCGGGACAAGTAGCTGAAGAGCAGTACTTC.

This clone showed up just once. CDR3 region: CASSFRVAGNEQFF. The CDR3 DNA reads TGTGCCAGCAGCTTTCGGGTAGCAGGGAATGAGCAGTTCTTC. The chain links TRBV12-1 to TRBJ2-1; TRBD1, the table's D call, lacks a check against the DNA. TRBV12-1 is shown as a pseudogene. The CDR3 covers 14 residues.

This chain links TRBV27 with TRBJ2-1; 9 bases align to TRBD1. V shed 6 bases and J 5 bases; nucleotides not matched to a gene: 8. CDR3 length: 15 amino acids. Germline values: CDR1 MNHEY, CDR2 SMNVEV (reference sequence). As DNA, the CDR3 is TGTGCCAGCAGCCACGGACAGGGGCTTAACAATGAGCAGTTCTTC. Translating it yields CASSHGQGLNNEQFF.

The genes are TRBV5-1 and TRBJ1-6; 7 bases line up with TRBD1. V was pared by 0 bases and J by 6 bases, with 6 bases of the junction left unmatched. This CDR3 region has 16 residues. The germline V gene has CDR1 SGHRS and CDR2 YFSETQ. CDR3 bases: TGCGCCAGCAGCTTGGCCCCGGCAGGGGGTAATTCACCCCTCCACTTT. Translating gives CASSLAPAGGNSPLHF.

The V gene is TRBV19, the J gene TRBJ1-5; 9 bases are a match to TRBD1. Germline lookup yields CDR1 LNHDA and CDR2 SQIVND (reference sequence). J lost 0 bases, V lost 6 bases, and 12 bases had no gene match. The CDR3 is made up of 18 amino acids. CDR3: CASSGTGTGSYSNQPQHF. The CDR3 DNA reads TGTGCCAGTAGCGGAACCGGGACAGGGTCATATAGCAATCAGCCCCAGCATTTT. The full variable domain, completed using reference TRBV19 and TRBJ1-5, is DGGITQSPKYLFRKEGQNVTLSCEQNLNHDAMYWYRQDPGQGLRLIYYSQIVNDFQKGDIAEGYSVSREKKESFPLTVTSAQKNPTAFYLCASSGTGTGSYSNQPQHFGDGTRLSIL.

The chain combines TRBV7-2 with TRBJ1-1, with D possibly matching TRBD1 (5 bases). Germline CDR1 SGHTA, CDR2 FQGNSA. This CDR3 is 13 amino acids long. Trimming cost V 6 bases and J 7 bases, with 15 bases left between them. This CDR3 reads CASSYRTLDEAFF. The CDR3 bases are TGTGCCAGCAGTTACCGGACACTAGATGAAGCTTTCTTT. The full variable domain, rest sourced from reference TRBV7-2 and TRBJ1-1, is GAGVSQSPSNKVTEKGKDVELRCDPISGHTALYWYRQSLGQGLEFLIYFQGNSAPDKSGLPSDRFSAERTGGSVSTLTIQRTQQEDSAVYLCASSYRTLDEAFFGQGTRLTVV.

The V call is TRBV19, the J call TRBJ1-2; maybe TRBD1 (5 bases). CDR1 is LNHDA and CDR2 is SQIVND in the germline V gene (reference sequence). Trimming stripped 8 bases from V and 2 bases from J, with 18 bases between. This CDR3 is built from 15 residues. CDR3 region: CASSTWGAVNYGYTF. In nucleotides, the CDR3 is TGTGCCAGTTCTACCTGGGGCGCCGTGAACTATGGCTACACCTTC.

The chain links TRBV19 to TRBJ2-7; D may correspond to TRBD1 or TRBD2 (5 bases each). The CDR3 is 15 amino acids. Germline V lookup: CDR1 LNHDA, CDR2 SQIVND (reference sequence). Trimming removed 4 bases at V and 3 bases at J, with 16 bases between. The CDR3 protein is CASSRRWGPYYEQYF. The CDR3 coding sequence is TGTGCCAGTAGTAGGCGGTGGGGACCGTACTACGAGCAGTACTTC.

The CDR3 sequence is CASSSSGAHTEAFF. CDR3 DNA: TGTGCCAGCAGTTCGTCCGGGGCGCACACTGAAGCTTTCTTT. V is TRBV6-5 and J is TRBJ1-1, with D possibly being TRBD1 (5 bases). The CDR3 runs to 14 residues. The germline gives CDR1 MNHEY, CDR2 SVGAGI. V was trimmed by 4 bases and J by 3 bases, leaving 12 bases between them.

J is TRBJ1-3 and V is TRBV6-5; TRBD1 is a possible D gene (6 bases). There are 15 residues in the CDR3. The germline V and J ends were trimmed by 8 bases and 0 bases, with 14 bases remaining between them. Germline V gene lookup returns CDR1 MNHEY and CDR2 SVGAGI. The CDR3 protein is CASVYRAGSGNTIYF. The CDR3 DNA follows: TGTGCCAGCGTATACAGGGCTGGCTCTGGAAACACCATATATTTT.

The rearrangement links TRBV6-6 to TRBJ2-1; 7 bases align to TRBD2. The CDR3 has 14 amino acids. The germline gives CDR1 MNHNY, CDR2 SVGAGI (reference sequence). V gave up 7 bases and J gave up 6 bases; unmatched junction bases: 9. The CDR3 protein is CASILTSTPNEQFF. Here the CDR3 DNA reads TGTGCCAGCATTCTGACTAGCACTCCCAATGAGCAGTTCTTC.

The CDR3 region has the DNA TGTGCCTGGAGTGCGGTGGTGCTTGACGGCTACACCTTC. Translated: CAWSAVVLDGYTF. This sequence joins TRBV30 and TRBJ1-2; D gene ambiguous. CDR1 and CDR2 (germline): GTSNPN, SVGIG (reference sequence). V lost 1 base and J 8 bases, leaving 14 bases between the germline ends. CDR3 length equals 13 residues.

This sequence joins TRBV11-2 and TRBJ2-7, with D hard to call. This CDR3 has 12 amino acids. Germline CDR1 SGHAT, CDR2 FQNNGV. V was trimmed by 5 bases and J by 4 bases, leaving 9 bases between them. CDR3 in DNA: TGTGCCAGCAGCCCGACGTCGTACGAGCAGTACTTC. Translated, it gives CASSPTSYEQYF.

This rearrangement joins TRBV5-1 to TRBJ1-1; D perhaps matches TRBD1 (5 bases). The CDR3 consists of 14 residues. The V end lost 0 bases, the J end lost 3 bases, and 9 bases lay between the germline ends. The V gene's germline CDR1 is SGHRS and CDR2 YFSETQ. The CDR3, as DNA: TGCGCCAGCAGCTTGGGACAGCTACACACTGAAGCTTTCTTT. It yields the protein CASSLGQLHTEAFF.

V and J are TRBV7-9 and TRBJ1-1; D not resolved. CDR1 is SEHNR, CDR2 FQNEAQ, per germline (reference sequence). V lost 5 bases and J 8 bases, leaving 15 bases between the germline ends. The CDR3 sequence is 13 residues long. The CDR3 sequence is CASSRSVGEEAFF. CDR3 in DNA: TGTGCCAGCAGCCGCAGCGTCGGGGAGGAAGCTTTCTTT.

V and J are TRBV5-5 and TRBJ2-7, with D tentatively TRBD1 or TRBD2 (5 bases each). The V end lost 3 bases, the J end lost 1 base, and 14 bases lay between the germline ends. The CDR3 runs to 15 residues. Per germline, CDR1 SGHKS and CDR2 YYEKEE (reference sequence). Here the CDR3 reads CASSSPRDRSYEQYF. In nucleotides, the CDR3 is TGTGCCAGCAGCTCCCCCCGGGACCGTTCCTACGAGCAGTACTTC.

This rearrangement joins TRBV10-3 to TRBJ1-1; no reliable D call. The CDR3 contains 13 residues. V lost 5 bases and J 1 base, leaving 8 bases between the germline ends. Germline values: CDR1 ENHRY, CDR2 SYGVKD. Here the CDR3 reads CAISWTGNTEAFF. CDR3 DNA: TGTGCCATCAGTTGGACGGGGAACACTGAAGCTTTCTTT.

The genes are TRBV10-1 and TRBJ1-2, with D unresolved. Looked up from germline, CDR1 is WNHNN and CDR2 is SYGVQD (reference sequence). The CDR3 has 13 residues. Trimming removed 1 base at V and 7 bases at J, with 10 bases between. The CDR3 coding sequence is TGCGCCAGCAGTGAGTTCCTTGCGGGTGGCTACACCTTC. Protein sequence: CASSEFLAGGYTF.

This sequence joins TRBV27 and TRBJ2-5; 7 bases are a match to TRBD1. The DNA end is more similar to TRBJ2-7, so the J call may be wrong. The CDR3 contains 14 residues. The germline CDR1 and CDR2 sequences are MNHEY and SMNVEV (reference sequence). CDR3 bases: TGTGCCAGCAGCCGAGGGGGCACCCGCTACGAGCAGTACTTC. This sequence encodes CASSRGGTRYEQYF.

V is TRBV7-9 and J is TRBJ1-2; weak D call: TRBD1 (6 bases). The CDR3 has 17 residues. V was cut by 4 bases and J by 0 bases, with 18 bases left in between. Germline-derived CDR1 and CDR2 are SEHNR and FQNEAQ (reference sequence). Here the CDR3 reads CASSSPAGGGTNYGYTF. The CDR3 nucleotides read TGTGCCAGCAGCTCCCCGGCAGGAGGGGGGACTAACTATGGCTACACCTTC.

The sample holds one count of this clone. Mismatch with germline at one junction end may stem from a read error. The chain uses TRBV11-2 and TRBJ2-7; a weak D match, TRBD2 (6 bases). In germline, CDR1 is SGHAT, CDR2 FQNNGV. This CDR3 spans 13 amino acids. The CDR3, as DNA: TGTGCCAGCAGCTTAGCCTGGGACTCATCAGGGATCTTC. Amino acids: CASSLAWDSSGIF.

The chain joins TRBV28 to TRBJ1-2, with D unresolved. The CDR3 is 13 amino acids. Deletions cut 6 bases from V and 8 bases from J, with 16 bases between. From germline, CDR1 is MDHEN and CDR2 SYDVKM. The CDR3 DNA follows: TGTGCCAGCAGCCAAGTAATCGGACGGGGCTACACCTTC. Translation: CASSQVIGRGYTF.

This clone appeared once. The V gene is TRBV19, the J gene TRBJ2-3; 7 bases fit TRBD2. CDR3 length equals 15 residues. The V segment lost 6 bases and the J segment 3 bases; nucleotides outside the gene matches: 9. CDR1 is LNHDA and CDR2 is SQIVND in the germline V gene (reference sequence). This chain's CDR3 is CASRIGGSRTDTQYF. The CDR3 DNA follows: TGTGCCAGTAGGATCGGCGGGAGTAGGACAGATACGCAGTATTTT.

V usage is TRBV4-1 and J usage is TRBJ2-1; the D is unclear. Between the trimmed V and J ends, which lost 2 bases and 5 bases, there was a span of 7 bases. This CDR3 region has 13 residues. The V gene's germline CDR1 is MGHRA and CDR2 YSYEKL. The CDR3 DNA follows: TGCGCCAGCAGCCAATACGGTCACAATGAGCAGTTCTTC. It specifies CASSQYGHNEQFF.

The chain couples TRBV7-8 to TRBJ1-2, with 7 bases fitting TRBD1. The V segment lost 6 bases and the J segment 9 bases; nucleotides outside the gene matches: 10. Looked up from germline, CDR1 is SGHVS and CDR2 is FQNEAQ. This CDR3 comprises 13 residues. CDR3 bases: TGTGCCAGCAGGGGCGGGACAGAAGGAAGCTACACCTTC. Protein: CASRGGTEGSYTF.

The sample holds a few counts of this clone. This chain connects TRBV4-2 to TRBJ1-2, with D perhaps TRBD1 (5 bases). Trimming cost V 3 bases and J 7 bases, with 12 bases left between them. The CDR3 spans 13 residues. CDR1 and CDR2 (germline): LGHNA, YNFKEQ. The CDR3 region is CASSQVGDLGYTF. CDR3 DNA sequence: TGTGCCAGCAGCCAGGTTGGGGACCTTGGCTACACCTTC.

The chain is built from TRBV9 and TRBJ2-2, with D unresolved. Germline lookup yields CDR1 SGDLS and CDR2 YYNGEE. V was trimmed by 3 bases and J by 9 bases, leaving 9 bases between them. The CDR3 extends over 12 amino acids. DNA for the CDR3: TGTGCCAGCAGCGGAAGGGTCCGGGAGCTGTTTTTT. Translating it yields CASSGRVRELFF.

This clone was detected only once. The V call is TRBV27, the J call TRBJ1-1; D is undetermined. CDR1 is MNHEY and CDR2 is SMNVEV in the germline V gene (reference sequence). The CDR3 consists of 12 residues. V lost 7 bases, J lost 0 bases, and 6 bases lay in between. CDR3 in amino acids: CASMAVNTEAFF. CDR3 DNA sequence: TGTGCCAGCATGGCGGTGAACACTGAAGCTTTCTTT.